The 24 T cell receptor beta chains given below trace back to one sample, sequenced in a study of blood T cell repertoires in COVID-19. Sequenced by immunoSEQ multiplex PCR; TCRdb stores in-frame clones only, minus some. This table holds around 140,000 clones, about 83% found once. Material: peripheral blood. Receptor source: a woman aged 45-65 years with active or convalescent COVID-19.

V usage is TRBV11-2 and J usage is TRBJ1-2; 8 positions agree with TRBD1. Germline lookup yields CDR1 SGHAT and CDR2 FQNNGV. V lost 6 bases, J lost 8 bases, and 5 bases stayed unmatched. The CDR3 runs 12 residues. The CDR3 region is CASSQTGGGYTF. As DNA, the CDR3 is TGTGCCAGCAGTCAAACAGGGGGAGGCTACACCTTC.

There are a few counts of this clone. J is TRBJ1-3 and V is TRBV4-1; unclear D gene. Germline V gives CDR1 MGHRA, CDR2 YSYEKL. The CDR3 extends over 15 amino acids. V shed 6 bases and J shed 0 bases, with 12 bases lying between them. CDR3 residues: CASSRDGSSGNTIYF. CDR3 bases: TGCGCCAGCAGTCGAGACGGGAGCTCTGGAAACACCATATATTTT.

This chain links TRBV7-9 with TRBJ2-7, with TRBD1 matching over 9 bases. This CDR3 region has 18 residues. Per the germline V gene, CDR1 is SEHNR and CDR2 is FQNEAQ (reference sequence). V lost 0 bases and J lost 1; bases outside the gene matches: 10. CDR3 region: CASSLAGAPGQGSYEQYF. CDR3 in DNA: TGTGCCAGCAGCTTAGCGGGGGCCCCTGGACAGGGGTCCTACGAGCAGTACTTC.

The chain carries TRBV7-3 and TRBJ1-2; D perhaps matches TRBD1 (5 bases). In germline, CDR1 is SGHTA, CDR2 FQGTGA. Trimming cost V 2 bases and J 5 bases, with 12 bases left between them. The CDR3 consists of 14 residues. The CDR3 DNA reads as TGTGCCAGCAGCTTAGGTCTCGGGGGTTATGGCTACACCTTC. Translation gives CASSLGLGGYGYTF. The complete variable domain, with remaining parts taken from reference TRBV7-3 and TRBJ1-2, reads GAGVSQTPSNKVTEKGKYVELRCDPISGHTALYWYRQSLGQGPEFLIYFQGTGAADDSGLPNDRFFAVRPEGSVSTLKIQRTERGDSAVYLCASSLGLGGYGYTFGSGTRLTVV.

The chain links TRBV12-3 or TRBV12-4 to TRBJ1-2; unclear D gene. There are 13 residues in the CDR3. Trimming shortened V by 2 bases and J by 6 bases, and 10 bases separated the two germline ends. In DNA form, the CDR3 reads TGTGCCAGCAGTTTATCGGGTCGAGATGGCTACACCTTC. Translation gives CASSLSGRDGYTF.

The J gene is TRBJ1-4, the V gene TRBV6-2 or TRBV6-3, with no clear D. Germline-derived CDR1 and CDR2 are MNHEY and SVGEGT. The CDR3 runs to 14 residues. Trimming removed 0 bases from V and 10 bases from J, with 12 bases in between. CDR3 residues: CASSYSTQVAKLFF. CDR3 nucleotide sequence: TGTGCCAGCAGTTACTCAACCCAGGTCGCAAAACTGTTTTTT.

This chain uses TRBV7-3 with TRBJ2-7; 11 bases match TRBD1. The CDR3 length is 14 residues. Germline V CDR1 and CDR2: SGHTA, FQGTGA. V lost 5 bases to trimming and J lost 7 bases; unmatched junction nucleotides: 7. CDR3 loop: CASSPGTGGREQYF. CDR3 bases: TGTGCCAGCAGCCCCGGGACAGGGGGGCGGGAGCAGTACTTC.

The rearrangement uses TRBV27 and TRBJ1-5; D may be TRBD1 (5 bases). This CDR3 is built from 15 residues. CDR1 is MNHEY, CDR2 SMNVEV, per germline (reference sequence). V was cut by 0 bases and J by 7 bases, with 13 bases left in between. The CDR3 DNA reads TGTGCCAGCAGTTTATCTTGGGGGGGAGGGCAGCCCCAGCATTTT. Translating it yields CASSLSWGGGQPQHF.

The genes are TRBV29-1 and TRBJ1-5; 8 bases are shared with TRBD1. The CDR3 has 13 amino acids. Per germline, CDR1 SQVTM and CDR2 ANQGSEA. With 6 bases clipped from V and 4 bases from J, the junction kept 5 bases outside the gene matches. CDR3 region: CSVTGGVNQPQHF. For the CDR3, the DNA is TGCAGCGTCACAGGGGGGGTGAATCAGCCCCAGCATTTT.

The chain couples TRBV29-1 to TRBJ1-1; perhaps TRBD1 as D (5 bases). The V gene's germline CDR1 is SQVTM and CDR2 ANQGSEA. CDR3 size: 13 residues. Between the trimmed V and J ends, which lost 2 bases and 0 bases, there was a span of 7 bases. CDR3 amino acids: CSVEPGMNTEAFF. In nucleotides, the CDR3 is TGCAGCGTTGAACCAGGGATGAACACTGAAGCTTTCTTT.

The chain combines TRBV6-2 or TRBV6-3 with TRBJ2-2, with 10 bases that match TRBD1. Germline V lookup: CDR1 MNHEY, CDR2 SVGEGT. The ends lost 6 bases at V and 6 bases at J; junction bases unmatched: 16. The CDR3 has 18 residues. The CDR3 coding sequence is TGTGCCAGCAGCCCTATTTTACTCGGGACAGGGGACCCCGGGGAGCTGTTTTTT. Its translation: CASSPILLGTGDPGELFF.

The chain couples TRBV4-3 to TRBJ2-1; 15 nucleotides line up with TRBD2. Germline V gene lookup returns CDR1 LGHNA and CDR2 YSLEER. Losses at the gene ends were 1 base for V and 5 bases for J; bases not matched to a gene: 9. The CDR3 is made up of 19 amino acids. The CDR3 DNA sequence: TGCGCCAGCAGCCAAGGGACTAGCGGGGGGGTAGTTACAGACAATGAGCAGTTCTTC. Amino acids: CASSQGTSGGVVTDNEQFF.

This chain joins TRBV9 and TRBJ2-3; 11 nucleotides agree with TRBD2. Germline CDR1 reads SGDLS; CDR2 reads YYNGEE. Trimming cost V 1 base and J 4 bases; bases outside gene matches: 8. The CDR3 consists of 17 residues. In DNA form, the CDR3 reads TGTGCCAGCAGCGTACCAATAGCGGGGGGGTCTTCAGATACGCAGTATTTT. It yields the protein CASSVPIAGGSSDTQYF. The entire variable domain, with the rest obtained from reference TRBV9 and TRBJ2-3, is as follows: DSGVTQTPKHLITATGQRVTLRCSPRSGDLSVYWYQQSLDQGLQFLIQYYNGEERAKGNILERFSAQQFPDLHSELNLSSLELGDSALYFCASSVPIAGGSSDTQYFGPGTRLTVL.

CDR3 in DNA: TGTGCCAGCAGTGAGGTAGCCAATCAGCCCCAGCATTTT. The encoded protein is CASSEVANQPQHF. The chain uses TRBV12-3 or TRBV12-4 and TRBJ1-5; no clear D gene. The CDR3 runs to 13 residues. V was clipped by 5 bases and J by 3 bases, with 8 bases between them.

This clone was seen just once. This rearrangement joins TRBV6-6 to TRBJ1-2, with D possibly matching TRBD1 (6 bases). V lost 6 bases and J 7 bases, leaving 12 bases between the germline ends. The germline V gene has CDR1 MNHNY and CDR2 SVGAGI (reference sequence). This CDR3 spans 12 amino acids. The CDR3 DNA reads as TGTGCCAGCAGGACAGGCCGGGTTGGCTACACCTTC. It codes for CASRTGRVGYTF.

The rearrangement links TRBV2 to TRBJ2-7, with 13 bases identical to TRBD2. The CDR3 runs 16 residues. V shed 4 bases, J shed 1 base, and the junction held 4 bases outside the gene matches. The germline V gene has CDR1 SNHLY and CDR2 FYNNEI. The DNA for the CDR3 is TGTGCCAGCAGTGGGACTAGCGGGAGTCTGTCCTACGAGCAGTACTTC. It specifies CASSGTSGSLSYEQYF.

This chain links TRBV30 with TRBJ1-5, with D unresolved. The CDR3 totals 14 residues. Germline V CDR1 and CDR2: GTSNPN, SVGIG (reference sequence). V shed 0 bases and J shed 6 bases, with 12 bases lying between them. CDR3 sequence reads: CAWSVKGGSQPQHF. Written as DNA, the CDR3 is TGTGCCTGGAGTGTAAAGGGCGGGAGTCAGCCCCAGCATTTT. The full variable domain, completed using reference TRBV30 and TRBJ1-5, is SQTIHQWPATLVQPVGSPLSLECTVEGTSNPNLYWYRQAAGRGLQLLFYSVGIGQISSEVPQNLSASRPQDRQFILSSKKLLLSDSGFYLCAWSVKGGSQPQHFGDGTRLSIL.

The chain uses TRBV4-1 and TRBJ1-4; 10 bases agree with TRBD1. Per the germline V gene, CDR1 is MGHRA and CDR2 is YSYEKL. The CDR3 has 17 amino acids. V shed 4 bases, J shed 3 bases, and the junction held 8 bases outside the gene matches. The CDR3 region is CASSPWTGGISNEKLFF. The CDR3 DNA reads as TGCGCCAGCAGCCCCTGGACAGGGGGGATATCTAATGAAAAACTGTTTTTT.

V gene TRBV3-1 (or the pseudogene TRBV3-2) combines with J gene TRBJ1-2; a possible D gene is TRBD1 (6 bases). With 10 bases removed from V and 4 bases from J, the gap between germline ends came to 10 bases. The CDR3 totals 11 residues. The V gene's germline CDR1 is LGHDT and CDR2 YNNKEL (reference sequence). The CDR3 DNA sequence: TGTGCCACAGGGGCCGGCTATGGCTACACCTTC. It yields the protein CATGAGYGYTF.

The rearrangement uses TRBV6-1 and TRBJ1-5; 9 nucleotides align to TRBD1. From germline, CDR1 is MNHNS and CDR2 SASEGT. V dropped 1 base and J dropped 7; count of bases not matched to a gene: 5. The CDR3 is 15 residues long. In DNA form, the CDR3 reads TGTGCCAGCAGTGAAGTGGGACAGGGATGGCAGCCCCAGCATTTT. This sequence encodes CASSEVGQGWQPQHF.

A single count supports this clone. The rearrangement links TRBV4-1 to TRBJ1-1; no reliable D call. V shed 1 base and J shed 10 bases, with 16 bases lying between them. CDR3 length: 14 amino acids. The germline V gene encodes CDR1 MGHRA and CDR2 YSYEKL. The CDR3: CASSQARTGWRAFF. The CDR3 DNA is TGCGCCAGCAGCCAAGCTCGGACGGGATGGCGAGCTTTCTTT.

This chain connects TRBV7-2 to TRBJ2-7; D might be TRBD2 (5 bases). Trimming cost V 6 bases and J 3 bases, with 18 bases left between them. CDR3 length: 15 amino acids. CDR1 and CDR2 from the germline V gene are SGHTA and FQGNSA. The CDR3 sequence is CASSVSDFQRYEQYF. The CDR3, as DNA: TGTGCCAGCAGTGTCTCGGACTTCCAGCGCTACGAGCAGTACTTC.

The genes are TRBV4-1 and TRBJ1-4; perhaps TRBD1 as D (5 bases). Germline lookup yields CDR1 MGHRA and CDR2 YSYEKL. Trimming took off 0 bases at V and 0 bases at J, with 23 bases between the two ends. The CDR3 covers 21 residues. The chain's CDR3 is CASSQDGTKRGRSATNEKLFF. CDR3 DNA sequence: TGCGCCAGCAGCCAAGACGGGACTAAACGTGGCCGTTCTGCAACTAATGAAAAACTGTTTTTT.

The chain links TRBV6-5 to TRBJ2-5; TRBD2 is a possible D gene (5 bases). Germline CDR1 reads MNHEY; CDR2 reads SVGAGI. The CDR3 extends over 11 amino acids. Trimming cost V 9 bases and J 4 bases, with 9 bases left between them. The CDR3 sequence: CASEGRETQYF. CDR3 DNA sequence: TGTGCCAGTGAGGGCAGAGAGACCCAGTACTTC.